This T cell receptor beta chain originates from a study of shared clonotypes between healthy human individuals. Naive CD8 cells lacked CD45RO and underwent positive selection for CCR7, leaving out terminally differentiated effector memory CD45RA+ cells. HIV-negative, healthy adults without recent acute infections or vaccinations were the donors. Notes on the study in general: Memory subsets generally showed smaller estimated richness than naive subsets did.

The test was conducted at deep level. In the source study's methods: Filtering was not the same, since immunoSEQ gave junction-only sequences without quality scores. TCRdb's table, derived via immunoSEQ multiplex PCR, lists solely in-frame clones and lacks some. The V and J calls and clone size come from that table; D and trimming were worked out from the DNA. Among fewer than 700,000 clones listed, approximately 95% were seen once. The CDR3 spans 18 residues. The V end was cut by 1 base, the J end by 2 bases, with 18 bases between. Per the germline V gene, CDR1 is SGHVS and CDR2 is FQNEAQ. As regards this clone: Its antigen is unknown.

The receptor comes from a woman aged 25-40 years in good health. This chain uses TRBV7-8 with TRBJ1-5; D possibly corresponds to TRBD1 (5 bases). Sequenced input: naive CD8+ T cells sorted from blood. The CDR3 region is CASSLESGAVPGNQPQHF. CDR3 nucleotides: TGTGCCAGCAGCTTAGAGAGCGGGGCGGTCCCGGGCAATCAGCCCCAGCATTTT.